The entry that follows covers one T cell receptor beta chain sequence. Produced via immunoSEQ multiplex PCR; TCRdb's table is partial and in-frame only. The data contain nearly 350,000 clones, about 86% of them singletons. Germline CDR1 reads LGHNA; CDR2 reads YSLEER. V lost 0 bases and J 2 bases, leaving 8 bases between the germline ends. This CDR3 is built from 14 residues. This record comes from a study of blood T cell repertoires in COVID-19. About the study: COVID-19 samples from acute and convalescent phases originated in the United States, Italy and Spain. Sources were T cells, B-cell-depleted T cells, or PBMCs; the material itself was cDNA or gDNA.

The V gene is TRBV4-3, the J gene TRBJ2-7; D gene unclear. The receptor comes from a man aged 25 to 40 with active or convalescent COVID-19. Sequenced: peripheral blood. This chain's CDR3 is CASSQDLQPYEQYF. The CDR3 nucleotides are TGCGCCAGCAGCCAAGACCTACAGCCCTACGAGCAGTACTTC.